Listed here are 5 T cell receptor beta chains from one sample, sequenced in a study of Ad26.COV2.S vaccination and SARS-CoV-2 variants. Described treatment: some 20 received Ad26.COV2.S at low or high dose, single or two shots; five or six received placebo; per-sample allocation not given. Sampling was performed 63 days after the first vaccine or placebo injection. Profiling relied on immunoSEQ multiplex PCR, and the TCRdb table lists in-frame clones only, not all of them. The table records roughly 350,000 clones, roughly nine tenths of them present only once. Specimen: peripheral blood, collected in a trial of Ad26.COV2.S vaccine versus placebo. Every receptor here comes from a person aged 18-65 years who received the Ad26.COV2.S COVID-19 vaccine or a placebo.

The CDR3 spells CASSSHSYEQYF. The CDR3 nucleotides read TGTGCCAGCAGTTCTCATAGCTACGAGCAGTACTTC. The rearrangement uses TRBV6-6 and TRBJ2-7; D not resolved. The CDR3 totals 12 residues. Per the germline V gene, CDR1 is MNHNY and CDR2 is SVGAGI (reference sequence). With 4 bases removed from V and 3 bases from J, the gap between germline ends came to 7 bases.

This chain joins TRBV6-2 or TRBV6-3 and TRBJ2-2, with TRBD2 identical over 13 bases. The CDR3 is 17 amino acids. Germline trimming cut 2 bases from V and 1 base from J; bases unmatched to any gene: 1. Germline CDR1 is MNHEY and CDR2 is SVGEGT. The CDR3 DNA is TGTGCCAGCAGTTACGGGACTAGCGGGAAGAACACCGGGGAGCTGTTTTTT. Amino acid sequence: CASSYGTSGKNTGELFF.

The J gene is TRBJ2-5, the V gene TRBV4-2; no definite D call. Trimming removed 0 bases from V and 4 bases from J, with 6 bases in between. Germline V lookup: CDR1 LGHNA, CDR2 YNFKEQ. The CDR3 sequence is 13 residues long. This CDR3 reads CASSQDRRETQYF. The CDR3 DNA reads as TGTGCCAGCAGCCAAGATCGTAGAGAGACCCAGTACTTC.

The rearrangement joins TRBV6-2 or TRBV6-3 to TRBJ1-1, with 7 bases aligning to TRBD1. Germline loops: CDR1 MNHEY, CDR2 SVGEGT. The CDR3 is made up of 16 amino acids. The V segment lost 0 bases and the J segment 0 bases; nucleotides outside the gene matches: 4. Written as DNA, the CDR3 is TGTGCCAGCAGTTACTCCCCCGGGACAGTGAACACTGAAGCTTTCTTT. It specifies CASSYSPGTVNTEAFF.

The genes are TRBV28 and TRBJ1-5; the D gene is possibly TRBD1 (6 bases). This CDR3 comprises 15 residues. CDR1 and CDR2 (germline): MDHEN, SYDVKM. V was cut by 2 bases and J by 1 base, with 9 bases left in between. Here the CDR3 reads CASSLIQGSNQPQHF. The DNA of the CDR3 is TGTGCCAGCAGTTTAATACAGGGAAGCAATCAGCCCCAGCATTTT.